This T cell receptor (beta chain) was sequenced in a study of Ad26.COV2.S vaccination and SARS-CoV-2 variants. Study as a whole: Participant was drawn from the COV1001 Ad26.COV2.S trial arm. Doses of Ad26.COV2.S were injected into muscle once or twice, 56 days apart. General study results and limits: Measurement of non-spike TCR breadth gave similar results in vaccine and placebo recipients.

This sample's treatment: around 19 received Ad26.COV2.S at low or high dose, single or two shots; roughly five received placebo; per-sample allocation not given. Repertoires come from day 63 after the first vaccine or placebo injection. Germline V gene data show CDR1 as SGHRS and CDR2 as YFSETQ. CDR3 length: 13 amino acids. V was shortened by 4 bases and J by 5 bases, with 13 bases between the two germline ends. A single count supports this clone. Its specificity is unknown. Using immunoSEQ multiplex PCR, the repertoire was profiled, and TCRdb retains in-frame clones only, with some absent. The data contain roughly 300,000 clones, about 89% of them singletons.

The origin of this receptor is a person between 18 and 65 years old who received the Ad26.COV2.S COVID-19 vaccine or a placebo. The sample in question was peripheral blood, obtained in a trial of Ad26.COV2.S vaccine versus placebo. This sequence joins TRBV5-1 and TRBJ2-7; D not certain. This CDR3 is CASSPDSLNEQYF. CDR3 coding DNA: TGCGCCAGCAGCCCAGACTCGCTCAACGAGCAGTACTTC.